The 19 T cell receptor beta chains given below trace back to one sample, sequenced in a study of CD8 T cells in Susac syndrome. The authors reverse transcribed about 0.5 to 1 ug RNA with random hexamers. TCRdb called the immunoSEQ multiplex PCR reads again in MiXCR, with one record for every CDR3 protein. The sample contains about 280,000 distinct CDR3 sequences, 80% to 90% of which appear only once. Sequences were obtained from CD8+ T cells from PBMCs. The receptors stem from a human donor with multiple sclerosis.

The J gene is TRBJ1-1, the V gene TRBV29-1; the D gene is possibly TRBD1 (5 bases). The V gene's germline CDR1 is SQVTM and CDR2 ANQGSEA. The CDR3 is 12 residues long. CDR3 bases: TGCGGCGGGGGAAGATTGAACACTGAAGCTTTCTTT. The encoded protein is CGGGRLNTEAFF. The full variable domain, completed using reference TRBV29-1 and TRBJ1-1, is SAVISQKPSRDICQRGTSLTIQCQVDSQVTMMFWYRQQPGQSLTLIATANQGSEATYESGFVIDKFPISRPNLTFSTLTVSNMSPEDSSIYLCGGGRLNTEAFFGQGTRLTVV.

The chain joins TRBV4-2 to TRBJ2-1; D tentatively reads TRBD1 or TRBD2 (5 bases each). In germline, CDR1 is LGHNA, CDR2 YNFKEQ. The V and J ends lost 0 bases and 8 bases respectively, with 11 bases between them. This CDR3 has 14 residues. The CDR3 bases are TGTGCCAGCAGCCAAGACAGGGAGCGGCATGAGCAGTTCTTC. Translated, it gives CASSQDRERHEQFF.

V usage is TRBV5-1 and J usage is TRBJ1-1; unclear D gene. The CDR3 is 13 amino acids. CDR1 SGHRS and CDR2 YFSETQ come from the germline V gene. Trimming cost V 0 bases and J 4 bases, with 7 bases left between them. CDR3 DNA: TGCGCCAGCAGCTTGGGGTCAGCCACTGAAGCTTTCTTT. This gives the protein CASSLGSATEAFF.

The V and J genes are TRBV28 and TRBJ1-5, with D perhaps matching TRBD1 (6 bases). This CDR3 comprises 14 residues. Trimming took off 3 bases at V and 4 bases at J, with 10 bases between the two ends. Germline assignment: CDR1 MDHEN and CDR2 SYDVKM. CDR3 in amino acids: CASSLQGINQPQHF. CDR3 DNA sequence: TGTGCCAGCAGTTTGCAGGGGATAAATCAGCCCCAGCATTTT.

Here the CDR3 DNA reads TGTGCCAGCAGTTCCCAGGAGGCCAACGTCCTGACTTTC. Encoded protein: CASSSQEANVLTF. This chain uses TRBV27 with TRBJ2-6; D unresolved. The CDR3 loop spans 13 amino acids. V lost 4 bases and J 6 bases, leaving 7 bases between the germline ends. CDR1 and CDR2 (germline): MNHEY, SMNVEV (reference sequence).

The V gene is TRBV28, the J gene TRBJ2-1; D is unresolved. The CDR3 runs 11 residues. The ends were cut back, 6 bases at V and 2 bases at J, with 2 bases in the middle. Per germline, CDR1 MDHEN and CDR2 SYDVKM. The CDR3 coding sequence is TGTGCCAGCAGCCCCTACAATGAGCAGTTCTTC. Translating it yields CASSPYNEQFF. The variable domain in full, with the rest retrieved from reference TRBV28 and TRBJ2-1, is DVKVTQSSRYLVKRTGEKVFLECVQDMDHENMFWYRQDPGLGLRLIYFSYDVKMKEKGDIPEGYSVSREKKERFSLILESASTNQTSMYLCASSPYNEQFFGPGTRLTVL.

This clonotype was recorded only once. Here the CDR3 DNA reads TGTGCCAGCAGTTTCTCGAGCGGGAGGTTCTCCTACGAGCAGTACTTC. Translating gives CASSFSSGRFSYEQYF. This chain connects TRBV27 to TRBJ2-7, with 9 bases that match TRBD2. This CDR3 is built from 16 residues. V lost 3 bases, J lost 0 bases, and 6 bases stayed unmatched. CDR1 is MNHEY and CDR2 is SMNVEV in the germline V gene (reference sequence).

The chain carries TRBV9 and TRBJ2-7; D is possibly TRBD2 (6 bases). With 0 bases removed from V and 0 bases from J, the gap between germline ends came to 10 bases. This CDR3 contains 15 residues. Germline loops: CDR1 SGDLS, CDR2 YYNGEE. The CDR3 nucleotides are TGTGCCAGCAGCGTAGGGGCGGGACTCTCCTACGAGCAGTACTTC. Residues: CASSVGAGLSYEQYF.

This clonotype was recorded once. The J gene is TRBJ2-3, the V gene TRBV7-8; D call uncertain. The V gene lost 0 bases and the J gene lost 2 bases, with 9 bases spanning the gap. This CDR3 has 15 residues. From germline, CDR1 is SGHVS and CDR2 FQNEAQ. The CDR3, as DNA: TGTGCCAGCAGCTTAGCGCCCAGCTTCACAGATACGCAGTATTTT. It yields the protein CASSLAPSFTDTQYF. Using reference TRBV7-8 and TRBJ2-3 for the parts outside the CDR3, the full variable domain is GAGVSQSPRYKVAKRGQDVALRCDPISGHVSLFWYQQALGQGPEFLTYFQNEAQLDKSGLPSDRFFAERPEGSVSTLKIQRTQQEDSAVYLCASSLAPSFTDTQYFGPGTRLTVL.

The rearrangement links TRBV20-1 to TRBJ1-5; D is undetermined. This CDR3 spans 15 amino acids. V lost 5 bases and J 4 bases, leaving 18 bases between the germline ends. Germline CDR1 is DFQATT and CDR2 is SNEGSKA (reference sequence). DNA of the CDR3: TGCAGTGCTGCTCCGAAGCCCGGGGATAATCAGCCCCAGCATTTT. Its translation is CSAAPKPGDNQPQHF.

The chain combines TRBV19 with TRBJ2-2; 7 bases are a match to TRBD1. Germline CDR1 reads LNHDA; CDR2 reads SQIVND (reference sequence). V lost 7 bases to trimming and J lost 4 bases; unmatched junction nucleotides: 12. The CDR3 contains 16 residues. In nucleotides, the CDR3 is TGTGCCAGTAACCTCGACAGGGAAGGTCGCACCGGGGAGCTGTTTTTT. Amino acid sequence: CASNLDREGRTGELFF. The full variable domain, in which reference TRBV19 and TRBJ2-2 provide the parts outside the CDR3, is DGGITQSPKYLFRKEGQNVTLSCEQNLNHDAMYWYRQDPGQGLRLIYYSQIVNDFQKGDIAEGYSVSREKKESFPLTVTSAQKNPTAFYLCASNLDREGRTGELFFGEGSRLTVL.

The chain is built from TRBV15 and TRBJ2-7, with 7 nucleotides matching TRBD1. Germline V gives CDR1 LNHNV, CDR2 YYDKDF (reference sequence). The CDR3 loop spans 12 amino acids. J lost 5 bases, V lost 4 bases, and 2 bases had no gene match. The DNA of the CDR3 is TGTGCCACCAGCATTGACAGGGACGAGCAGTACTTC. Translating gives CATSIDRDEQYF.

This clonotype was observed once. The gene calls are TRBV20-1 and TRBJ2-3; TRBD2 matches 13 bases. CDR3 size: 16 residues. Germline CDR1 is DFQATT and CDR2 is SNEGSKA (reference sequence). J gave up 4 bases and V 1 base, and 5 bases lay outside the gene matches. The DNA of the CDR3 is TGCAGTGCTAGAGGTGGACTAGCGGGAGAGCCAGATACGCAGTATTTT. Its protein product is CSARGGLAGEPDTQYF.

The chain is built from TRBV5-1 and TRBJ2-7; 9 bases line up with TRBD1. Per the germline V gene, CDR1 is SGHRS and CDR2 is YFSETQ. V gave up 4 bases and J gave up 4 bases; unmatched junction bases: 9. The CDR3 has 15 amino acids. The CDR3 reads CASSLGQGKWYEQYF. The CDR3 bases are TGCGCCAGCAGCCTAGGACAGGGGAAGTGGTACGAGCAGTACTTC.

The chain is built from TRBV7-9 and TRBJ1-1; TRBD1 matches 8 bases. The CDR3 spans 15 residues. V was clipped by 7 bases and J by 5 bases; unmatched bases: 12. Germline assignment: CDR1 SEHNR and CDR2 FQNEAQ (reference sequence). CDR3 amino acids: CASTLGGRGLTEAFF. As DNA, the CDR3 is TGTGCCAGCACCCTAGGGGGCAGGGGGCTAACTGAAGCTTTCTTT.

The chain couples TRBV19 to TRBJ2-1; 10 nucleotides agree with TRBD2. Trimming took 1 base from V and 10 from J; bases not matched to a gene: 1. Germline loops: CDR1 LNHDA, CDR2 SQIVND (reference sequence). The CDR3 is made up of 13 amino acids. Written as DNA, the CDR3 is TGTGCCAGTAGTATAGGAGCGGGAGGGGAGCAGTTCTTC. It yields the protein CASSIGAGGEQFF.

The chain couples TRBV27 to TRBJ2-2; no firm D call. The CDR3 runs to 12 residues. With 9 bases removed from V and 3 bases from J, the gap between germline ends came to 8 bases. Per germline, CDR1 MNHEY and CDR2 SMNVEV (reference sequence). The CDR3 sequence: CARRIDTGELFF. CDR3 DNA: TGTGCCAGAAGGATAGACACCGGGGAGCTGTTTTTT.

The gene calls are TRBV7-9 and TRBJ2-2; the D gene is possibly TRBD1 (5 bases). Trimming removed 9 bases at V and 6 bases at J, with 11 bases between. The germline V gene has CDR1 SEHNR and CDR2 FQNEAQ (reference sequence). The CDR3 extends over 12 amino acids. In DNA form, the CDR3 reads TGTGCCAGGCCAGGCAGGGCCGGGGAGCTGTTTTTT. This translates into CARPGRAGELFF.

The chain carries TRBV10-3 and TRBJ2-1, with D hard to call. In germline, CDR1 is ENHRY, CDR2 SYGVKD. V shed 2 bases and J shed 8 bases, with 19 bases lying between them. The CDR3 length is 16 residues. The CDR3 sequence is CAISELLQSSIYEQFF. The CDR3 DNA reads TGTGCCATCAGTGAGCTACTACAGTCCAGTATCTATGAGCAGTTCTTC.